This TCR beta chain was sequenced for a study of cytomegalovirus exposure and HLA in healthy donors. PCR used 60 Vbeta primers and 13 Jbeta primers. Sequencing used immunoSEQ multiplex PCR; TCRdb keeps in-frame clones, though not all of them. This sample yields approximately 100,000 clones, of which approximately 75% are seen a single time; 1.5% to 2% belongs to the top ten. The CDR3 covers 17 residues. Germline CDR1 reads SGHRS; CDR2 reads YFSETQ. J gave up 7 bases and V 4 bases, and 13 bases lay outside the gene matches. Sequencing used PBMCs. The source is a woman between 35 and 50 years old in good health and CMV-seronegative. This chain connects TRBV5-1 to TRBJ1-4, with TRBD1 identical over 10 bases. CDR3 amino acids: CASSGNPTGGASEKLFF. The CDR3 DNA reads TGCGCCAGCAGCGGAAACCCGACAGGGGGCGCGTCTGAAAAACTGTTTTTT.